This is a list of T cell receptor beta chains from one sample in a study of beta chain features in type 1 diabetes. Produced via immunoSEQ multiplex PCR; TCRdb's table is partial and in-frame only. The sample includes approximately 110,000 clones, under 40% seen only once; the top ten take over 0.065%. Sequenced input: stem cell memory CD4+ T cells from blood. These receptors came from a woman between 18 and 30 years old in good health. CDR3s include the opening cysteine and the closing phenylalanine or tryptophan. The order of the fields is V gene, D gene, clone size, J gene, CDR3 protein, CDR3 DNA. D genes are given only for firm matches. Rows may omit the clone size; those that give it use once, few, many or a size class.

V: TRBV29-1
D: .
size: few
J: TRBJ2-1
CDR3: CSVAQGSGSYNEQFF
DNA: TGCAGCGTTGCTCAGGGGTCAGGATCTTACAATGAGCAGTTCTTC

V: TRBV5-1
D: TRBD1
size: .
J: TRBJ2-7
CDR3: CASSLGDRPYEQYF
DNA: TGCGCCAGCAGCTTGGGGGACAGACCCTACGAGCAGTACTTC

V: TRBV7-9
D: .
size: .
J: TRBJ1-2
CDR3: CASSLESIRRNGYTF
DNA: TGTGCCAGCAGCTTAGAGTCGATCCGGAGAAATGGCTACACCTTC

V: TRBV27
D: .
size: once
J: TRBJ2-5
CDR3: CASSVDWTLQETQYF
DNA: TGTGCCAGCAGCGTCGACTGGACACTTCAAGAGACCCAGTACTTC

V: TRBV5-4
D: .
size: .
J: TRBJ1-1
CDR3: CASSPTGFDGAFF
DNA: TGTGCCAGCAGCCCCACCGGGTTTGACGGAGCTTTCTTT

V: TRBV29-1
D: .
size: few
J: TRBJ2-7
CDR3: CSVVERANGEQYF
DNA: TGCAGCGTTGTTGAGAGGGCCAATGGCGAGCAGTACTTC

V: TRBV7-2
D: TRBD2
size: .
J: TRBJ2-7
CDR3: CASSLLLAGVGEQYF
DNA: TGTGCCAGCAGCTTATTACTAGCGGGAGTCGGCGAGCAGTACTTC

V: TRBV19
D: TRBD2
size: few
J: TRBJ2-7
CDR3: CASTTSGRANYEQYF
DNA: TGTGCCAGTACCACGAGCGGGAGGGCTAACTACGAGCAGTACTTC

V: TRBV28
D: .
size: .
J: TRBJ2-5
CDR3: CASSRTAFPWETQYF
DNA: TGTGCCAGCAGTCGGACAGCATTCCCCTGGGAGACCCAGTACTTC

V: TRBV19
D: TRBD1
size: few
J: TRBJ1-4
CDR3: CASSIAGTGNEKLFF
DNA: TGTGCCAGTAGTATAGCCGGGACAGGGAATGAAAAACTGTTTTTT

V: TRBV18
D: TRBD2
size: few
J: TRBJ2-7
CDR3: CASSHGRRTYEQYF
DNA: TGTGCCAGCTCACACGGGAGGAGGACCTACGAGCAGTACTTC

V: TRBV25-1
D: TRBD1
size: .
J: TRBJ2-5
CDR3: CASSEFGGTVEETQYF
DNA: TGTGCCAGCAGTGAATTTGGTGGGACAGTCGAAGAGACCCAGTACTTC

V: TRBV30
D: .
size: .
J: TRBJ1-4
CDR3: CAWSTGWEGPSATNEKLFF
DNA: TGTGCCTGGAGTACTGGTTGGGAGGGGCCCTCTGCAACTAATGAAAAACTGTTTTTT

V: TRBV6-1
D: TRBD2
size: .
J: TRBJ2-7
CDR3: CASSVLADRFSYEQYF
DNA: TGTGCCAGCAGTGTTCTAGCGGACCGCTTCTCCTACGAGCAGTACTTC

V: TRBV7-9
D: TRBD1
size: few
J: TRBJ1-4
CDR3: CASSLYRGANEKLFF
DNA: TGTGCCAGCAGCTTGTACAGGGGAGCTAATGAAAAACTGTTTTTT

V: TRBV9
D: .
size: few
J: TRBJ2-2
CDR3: CASSPRLDSTGELFF
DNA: TGTGCCAGCAGCCCTCGTTTAGACAGCACCGGGGAGCTGTTTTTT

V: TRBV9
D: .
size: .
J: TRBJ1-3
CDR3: CASSVGGHQFRNTIYF
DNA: TGTGCCAGCAGCGTAGGGGGACACCAATTTCGAAACACCATATATTTT

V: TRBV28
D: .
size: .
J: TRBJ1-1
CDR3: CASSLLGRRTEAFF
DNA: TGTGCCAGCAGTTTATTGGGGAGGCGAACTGAAGCTTTCTTT

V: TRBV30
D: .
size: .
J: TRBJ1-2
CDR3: CAWVQTRLESRTF
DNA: TGTGCCTGGGTTCAGACCCGGCTAGAAAGTAGGACCTTC

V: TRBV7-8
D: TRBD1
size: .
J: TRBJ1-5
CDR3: CASSSGGGYSNQPQHF
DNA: TGTGCCAGCAGCTCAGGGGGCGGTTATAGCAATCAGCCCCAGCATTTT

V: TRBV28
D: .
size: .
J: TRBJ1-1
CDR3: CASRGHLNTEAFF
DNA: TGTGCCAGCAGGGGACATTTGAACACTGAAGCTTTCTTT

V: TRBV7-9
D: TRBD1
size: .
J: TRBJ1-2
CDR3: CASSPTTGPGGYTF
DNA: TGTGCCAGCAGCCCAACGACAGGGCCGGGTGGCTACACCTTC

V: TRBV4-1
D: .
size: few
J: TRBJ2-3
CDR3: CASSQERPGTDTQYF
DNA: TGCGCCAGCAGCCAGGAGCGGCCAGGCACAGATACGCAGTATTTT

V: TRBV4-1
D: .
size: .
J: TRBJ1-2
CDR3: CASSQGVRVYGYTF
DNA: TGCGCCAGCAGCCAAGGAGTCAGGGTCTATGGCTACACCTTC

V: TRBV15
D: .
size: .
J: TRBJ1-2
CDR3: CATSRGFNREAGGYTF
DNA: TGTGCCACCAGCAGAGGATTTAACAGGGAAGCCGGTGGCTACACCTTC

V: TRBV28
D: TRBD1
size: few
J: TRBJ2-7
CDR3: CASRPTPGQGIFTYEQYF
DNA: TGTGCCAGCAGACCTACCCCGGGACAGGGAATTTTCACCTACGAGCAGTACTTC

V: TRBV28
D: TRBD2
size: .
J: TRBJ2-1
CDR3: CASRSTGGAGPYNEQFF
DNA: TGTGCCAGCAGGTCAACCGGGGGAGCGGGACCCTACAATGAGCAGTTCTTC

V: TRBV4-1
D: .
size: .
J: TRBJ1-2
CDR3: CASRSFGGAYGYTF
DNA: TGCGCCAGCAGGAGCTTCGGGGGGGCTTATGGCTACACCTTC

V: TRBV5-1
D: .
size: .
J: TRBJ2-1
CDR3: CASSPGDQFEQFF
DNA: TGCGCCAGCAGCCCGGGAGACCAATTTGAGCAGTTCTTC